Sequencing of this T cell receptor (beta chain) was carried out in a study of technical replicates of blood from a few donors. The assay was immunoSEQ multiplex PCR, and TCRdb's table has in-frame clones only and misses some. The sample consists of almost 90,000 clones, 94% of them appearing once. The V gene end was trimmed by 5 bases and the J gene end by 4 bases; junction bases not matched to a gene: 9. This CDR3 has 15 residues. Germline V gene lookup returns CDR1 SGHTS and CDR2 YDEGEE. This clone was recorded once. The TCR comes from a human donor in good health. The gene calls are TRBV5-8 and TRBJ1-1; TRBD1 aligns across 9 bases. Sample: T cells isolated from PBMCs. The CDR3 DNA is TGTGCCAGCAGGGTTAGGGACAGGGAGGGCACTGAAGCTTTCTTT. It encodes CASRVRDREGTEAFF.